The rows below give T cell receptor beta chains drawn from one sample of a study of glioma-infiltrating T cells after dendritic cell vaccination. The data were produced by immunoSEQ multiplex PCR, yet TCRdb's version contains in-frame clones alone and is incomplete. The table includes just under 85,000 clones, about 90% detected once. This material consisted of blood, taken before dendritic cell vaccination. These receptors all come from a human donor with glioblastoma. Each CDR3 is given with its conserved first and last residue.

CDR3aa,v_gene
CASTLPRDTEAFF,TRBV6-6
CASRLRSGGAMDTQYF,TRBV7-2
CASSLVNFRYQPNEQFF,TRBV5-1
CASSLMASGGRDTQYF,TRBV7-6
CASTDRGRSFTF,TRBV7-6
CASSPMGAGGYNEQFF,TRBV7-3
CASSPEGTIITEAFF,TRBV5-1
CASSLSLSGDTQYF,TRBV7-9
CASSSWTSGGAKDTQYF,TRBV7-9
CASSLGSALQPQHF,TRBV7-8
CASSLRGRQGGTEAFF,TRBV7-9
CASSIGGQIYEQYF,TRBV19
CASSLSRPSGEQFF,TRBV7-2
CASSSGGQGRTEAFF,TRBV27
CASSGKAAGGPYNEQFF,TRBV10-2
CASSPDRDQETQYF,TRBV6-1
CSVGDRDPNVLTF,TRBV29-1
CASSISPRDISYEQYF,TRBV5-1
CASSPRDRPFNEQFF,TRBV11-3
CASSRGQGPPGAFF,TRBV6-1
CASSRGRGYQETQYF,TRBV6-5
CASSEDITRPYNEQFF,TRBV9
CASSELQTGSDEQYF,TRBV5-6
CASSLGGPLAGLETQYF,TRBV7-2
CASSSSGLAGPQETQYF,TRBV5-1